The TCR beta chain under discussion was sequenced for a study of blood T cells in healthy people across ages. Study results and limitations: When one million T cells were used, diversity estimates were thought to be underestimates. A roughly linear fall in TCR beta diversity per million T cells was seen with increasing age.

With a J-beta primer mix and a sample-barcoded 5' primer, a second PCR ran roughly 6 to 11 cycles. Tags on each cDNA molecule came from a template-switch adaptor with 12 random nucleotides. Via MiXCR, TCRdb re-called the 5' RACE reads, giving one row per CDR3 protein. The sample has roughly 800,000 distinct CDR3 sequences, roughly 60% seen once. In the case of this clonotype: The antigen remains undetermined.

Isolating PBMCs gave at least 6 million of these cells per sample. With 3 bases removed from V and 2 bases from J, the gap between germline ends came to 11 bases. CDR3 length equals 14 residues. Germline CDR1 is MNHNS and CDR2 is SASEGT. Sequencing was performed on blood. The chain employs TRBV6-1 and TRBJ2-7; D is perhaps TRBD1 or TRBD2 (5 bases each). The clonotype comes from a man under 40 in good health. CDR3 sequence (DNA): TGTGCCAGCAGTGAGGGACCCACTACCTACGAGCAGTACTTC. Translation: CASSEGPTTYEQYF.